The present T cell receptor beta chain was sequenced within a study of T-cell reconstitution after alpha-beta-depleted transplantation in children. Construction of the TCRbeta library involved unique molecular identifiers. TCRdb reprocessed the PCR reads via MiXCR and lists one record per CDR3 protein. The sample shows 500,000 to 600,000 distinct CDR3 sequences, approximately 30% of them seen only once. This clonotype was counted between two and nine times. The CDR3 covers 15 residues. J lost 0 bases, V lost 5 bases, and 5 bases had no gene match. The germline V gene has CDR1 MNHEY and CDR2 SMNVEV (reference sequence).

The TCR sequence derives from a human donor who donated a stem cell graft to a child with aplastic anemia. This sequence joins TRBV27 and TRBJ1-2; TRBD1 agrees at 8 bases. This material consisted of PBMCs from the stem cell graft donor, taken from the stem cell graft. The chain's CDR3 is CASSRGQGTNYGYTF. The DNA of the CDR3 is TGTGCCAGCAGTCGCGGACAGGGTACTAACTATGGCTACACCTTC.